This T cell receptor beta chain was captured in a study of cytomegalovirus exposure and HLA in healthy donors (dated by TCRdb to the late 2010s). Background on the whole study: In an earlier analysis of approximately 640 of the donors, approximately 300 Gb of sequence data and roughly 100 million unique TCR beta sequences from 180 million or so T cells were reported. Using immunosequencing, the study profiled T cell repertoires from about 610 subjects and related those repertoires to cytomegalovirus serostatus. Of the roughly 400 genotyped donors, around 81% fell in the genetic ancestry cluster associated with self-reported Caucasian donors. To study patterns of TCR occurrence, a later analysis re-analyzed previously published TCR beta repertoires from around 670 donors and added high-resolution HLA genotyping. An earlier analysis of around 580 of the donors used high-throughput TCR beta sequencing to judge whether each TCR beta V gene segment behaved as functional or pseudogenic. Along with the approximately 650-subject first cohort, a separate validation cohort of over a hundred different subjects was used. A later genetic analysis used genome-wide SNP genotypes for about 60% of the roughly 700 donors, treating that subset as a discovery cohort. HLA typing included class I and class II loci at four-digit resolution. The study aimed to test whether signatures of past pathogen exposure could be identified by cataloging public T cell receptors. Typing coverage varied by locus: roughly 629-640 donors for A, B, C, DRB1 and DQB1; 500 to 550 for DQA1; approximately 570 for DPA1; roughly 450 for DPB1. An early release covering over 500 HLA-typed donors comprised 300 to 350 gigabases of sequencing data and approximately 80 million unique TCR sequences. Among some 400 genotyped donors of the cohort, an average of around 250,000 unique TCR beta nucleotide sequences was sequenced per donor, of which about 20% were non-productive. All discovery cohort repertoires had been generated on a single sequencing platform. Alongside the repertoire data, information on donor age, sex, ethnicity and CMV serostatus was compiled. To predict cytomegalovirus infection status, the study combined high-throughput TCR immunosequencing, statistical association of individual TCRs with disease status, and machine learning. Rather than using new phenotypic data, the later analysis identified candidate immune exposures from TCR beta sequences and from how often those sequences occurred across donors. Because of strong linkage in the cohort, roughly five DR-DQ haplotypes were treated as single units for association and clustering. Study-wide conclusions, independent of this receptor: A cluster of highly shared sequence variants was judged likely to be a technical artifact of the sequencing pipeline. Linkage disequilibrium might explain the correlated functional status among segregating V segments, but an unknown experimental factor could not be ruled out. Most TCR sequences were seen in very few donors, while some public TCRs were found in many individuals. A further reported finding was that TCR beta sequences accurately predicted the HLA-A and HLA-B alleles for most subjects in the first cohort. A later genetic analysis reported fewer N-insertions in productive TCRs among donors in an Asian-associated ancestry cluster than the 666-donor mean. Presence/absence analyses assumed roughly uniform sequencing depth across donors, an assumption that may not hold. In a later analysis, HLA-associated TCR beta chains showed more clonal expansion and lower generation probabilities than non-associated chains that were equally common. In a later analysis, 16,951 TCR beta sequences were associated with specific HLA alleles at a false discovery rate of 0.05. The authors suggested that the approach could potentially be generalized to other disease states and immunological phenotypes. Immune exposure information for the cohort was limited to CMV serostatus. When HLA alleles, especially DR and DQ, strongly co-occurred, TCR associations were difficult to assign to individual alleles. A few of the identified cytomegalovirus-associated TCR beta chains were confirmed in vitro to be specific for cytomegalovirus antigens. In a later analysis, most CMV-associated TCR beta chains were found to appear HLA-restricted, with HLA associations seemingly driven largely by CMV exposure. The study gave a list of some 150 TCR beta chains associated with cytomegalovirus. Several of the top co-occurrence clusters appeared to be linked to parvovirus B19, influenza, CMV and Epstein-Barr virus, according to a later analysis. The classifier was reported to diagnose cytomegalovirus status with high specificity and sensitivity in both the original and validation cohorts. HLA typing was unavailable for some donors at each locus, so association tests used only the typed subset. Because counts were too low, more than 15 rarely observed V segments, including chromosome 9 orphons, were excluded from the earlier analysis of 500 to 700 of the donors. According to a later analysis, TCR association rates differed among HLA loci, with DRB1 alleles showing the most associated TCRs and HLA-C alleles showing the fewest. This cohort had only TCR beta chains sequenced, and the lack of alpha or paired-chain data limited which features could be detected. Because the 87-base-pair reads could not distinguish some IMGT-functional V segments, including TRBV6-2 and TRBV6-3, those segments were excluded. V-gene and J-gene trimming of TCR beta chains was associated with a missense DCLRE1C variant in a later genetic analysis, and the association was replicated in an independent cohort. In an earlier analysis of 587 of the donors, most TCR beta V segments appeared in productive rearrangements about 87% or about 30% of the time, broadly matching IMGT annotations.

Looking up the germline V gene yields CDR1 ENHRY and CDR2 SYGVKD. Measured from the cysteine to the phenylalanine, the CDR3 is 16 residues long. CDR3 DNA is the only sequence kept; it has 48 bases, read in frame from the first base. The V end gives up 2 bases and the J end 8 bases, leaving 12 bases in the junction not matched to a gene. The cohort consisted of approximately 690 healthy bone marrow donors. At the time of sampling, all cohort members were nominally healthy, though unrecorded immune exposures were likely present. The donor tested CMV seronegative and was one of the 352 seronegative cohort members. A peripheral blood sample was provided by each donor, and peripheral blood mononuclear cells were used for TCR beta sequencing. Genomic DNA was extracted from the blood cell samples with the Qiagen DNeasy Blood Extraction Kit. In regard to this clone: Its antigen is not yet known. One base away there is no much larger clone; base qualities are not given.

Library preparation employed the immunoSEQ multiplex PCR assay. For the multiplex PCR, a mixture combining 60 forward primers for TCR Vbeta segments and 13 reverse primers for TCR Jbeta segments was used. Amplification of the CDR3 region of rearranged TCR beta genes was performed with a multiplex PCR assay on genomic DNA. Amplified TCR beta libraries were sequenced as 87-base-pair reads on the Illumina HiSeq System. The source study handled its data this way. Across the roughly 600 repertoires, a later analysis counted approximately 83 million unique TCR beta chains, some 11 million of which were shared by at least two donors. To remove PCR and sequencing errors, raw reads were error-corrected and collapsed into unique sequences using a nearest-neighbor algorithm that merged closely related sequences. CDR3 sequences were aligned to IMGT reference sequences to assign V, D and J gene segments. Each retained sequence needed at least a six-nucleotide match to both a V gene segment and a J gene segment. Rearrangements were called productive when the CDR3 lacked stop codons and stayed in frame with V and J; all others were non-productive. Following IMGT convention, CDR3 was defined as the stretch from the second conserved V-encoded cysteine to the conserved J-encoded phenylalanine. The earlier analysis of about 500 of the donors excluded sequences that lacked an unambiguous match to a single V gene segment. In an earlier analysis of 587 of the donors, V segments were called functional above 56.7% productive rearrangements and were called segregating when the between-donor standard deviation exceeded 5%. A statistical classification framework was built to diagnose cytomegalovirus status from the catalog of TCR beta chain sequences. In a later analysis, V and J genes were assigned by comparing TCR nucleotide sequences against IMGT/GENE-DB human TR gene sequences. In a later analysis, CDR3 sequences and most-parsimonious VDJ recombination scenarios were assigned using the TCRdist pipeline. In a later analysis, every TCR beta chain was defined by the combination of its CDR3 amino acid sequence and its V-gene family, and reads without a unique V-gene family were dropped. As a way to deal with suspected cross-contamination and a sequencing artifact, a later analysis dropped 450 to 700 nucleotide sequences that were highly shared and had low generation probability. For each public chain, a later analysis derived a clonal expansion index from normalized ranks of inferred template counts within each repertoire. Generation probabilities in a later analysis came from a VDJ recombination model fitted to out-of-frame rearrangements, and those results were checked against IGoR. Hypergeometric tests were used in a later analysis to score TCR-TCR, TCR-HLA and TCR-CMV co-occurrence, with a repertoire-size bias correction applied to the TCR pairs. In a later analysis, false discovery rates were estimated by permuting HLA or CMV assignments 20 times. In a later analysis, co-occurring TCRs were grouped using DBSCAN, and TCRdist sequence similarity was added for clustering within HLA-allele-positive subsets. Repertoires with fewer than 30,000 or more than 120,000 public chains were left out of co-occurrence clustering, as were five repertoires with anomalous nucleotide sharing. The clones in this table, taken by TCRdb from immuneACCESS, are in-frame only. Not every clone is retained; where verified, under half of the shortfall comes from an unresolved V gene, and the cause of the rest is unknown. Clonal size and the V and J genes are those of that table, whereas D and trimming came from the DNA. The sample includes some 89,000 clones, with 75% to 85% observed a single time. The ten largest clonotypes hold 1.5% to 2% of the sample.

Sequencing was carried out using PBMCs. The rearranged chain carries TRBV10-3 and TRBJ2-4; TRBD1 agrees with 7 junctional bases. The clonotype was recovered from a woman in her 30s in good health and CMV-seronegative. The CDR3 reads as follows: CAISEPRGQDPYIQYF. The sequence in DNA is TGTGCCATCAGTGAGCCGAGGGGGCAGGATCCGTACATTCAGTACTTC.